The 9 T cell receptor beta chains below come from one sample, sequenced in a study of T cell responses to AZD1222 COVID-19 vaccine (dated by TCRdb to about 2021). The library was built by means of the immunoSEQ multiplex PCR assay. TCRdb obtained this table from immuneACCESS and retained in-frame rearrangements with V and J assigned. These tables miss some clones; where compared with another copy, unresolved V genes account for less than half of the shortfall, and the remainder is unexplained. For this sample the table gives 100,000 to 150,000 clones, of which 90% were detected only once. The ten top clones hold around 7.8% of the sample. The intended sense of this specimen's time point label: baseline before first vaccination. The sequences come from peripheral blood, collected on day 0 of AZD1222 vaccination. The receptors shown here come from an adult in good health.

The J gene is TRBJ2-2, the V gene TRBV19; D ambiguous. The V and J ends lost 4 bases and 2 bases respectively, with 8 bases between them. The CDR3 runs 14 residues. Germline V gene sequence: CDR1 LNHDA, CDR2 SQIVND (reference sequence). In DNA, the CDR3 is TGTGCCAGTAGTAACGGCCCAAACACCGGGGAGCTGTTTTTT. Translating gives CASSNGPNTGELFF.

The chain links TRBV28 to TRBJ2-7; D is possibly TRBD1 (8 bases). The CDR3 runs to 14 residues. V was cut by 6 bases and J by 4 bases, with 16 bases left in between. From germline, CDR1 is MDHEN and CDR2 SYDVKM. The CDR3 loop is CASSLGQGGYEQYF. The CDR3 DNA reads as TGTGCCAGCAGCCTCGGACAGGGAGGGTACGAGCAGTACTTC.

The CDR3 DNA follows: TGTGCCAGTAGTATCAGGGGACTAGCGGGAGATGAGCAGTACTTC. This codes for CASSIRGLAGDEQYF. The chain is built from TRBV19 and TRBJ2-7, with TRBD2 matching over 14 bases. The germline gives CDR1 LNHDA, CDR2 SQIVND (reference sequence). V shed 3 bases and J 7 bases; nucleotides not matched to a gene: 5. This CDR3 has 15 amino acids.

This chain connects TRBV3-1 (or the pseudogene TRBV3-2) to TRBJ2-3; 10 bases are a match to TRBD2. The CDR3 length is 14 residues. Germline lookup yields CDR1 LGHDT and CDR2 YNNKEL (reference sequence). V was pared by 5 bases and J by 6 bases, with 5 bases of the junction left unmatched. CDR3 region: CASSSPTSGDTQYF. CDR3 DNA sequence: TGTGCCAGCAGCAGCCCGACTAGCGGGGATACGCAGTATTTT.

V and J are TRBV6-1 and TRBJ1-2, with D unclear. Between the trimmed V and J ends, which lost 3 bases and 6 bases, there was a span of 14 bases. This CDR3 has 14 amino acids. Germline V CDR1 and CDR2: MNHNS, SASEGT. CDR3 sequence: CASSEPSSVDGYTF. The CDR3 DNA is TGTGCCAGCAGTGAGCCTTCTTCGGTCGATGGCTACACCTTC.

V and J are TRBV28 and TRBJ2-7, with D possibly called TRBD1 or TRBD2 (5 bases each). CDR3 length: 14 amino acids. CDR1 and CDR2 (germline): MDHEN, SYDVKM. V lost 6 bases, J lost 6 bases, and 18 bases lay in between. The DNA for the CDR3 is TGTGCCAGCAGAGCGGATTGGGCAGGGCGCGAGCAGTACTTC. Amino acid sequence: CASRADWAGREQYF.

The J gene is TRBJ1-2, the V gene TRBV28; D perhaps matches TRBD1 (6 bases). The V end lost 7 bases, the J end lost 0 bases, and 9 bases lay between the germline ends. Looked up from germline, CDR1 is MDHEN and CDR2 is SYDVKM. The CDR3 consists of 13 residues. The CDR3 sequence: CASTRTANYGYTF. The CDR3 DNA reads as TGTGCCAGCACTCGGACAGCTAACTATGGCTACACCTTC.

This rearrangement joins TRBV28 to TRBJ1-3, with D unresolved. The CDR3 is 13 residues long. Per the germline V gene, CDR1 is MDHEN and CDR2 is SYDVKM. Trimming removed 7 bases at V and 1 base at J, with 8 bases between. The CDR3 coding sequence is TGTGCCAGCACCGAGGGTTCTGGAAACACCATATATTTT. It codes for CASTEGSGNTIYF.

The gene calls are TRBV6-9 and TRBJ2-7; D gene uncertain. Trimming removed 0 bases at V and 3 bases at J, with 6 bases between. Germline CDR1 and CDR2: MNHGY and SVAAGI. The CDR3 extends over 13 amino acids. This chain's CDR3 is CASSYSGSYEQYF. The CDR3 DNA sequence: TGTGCCAGCAGTTATTCGGGCAGCTACGAGCAGTACTTC.